Shown below are 25 T cell receptor beta chains from a single sample sequenced in a study of blood T cell repertoires in COVID-19 (dated by TCRdb to between 2020 and 2021). Library method: the immunoSEQ multiplex PCR assay. TCRdb carries this immuneACCESS record with in-frame sequences only. Its versions omit some clonotypes, under half of them owing to an unresolved V gene in the studies checked, with the rest unexplained. This sample lists tens of thousands of clones; around 90% were detected once. The top ten clones comprise 4.5% to 5.5% of the sample. The specimen was peripheral blood. The receptor set was obtained from a woman aged 60 to 75 with active COVID-19.

V gene TRBV19 combines with J gene TRBJ1-2; D gene uncertain. V dropped 4 bases and J dropped 5 bases, with 17 bases sitting between them. This CDR3 comprises 15 residues. The germline V gene has CDR1 LNHDA and CDR2 SQIVND (reference sequence). For the CDR3, the DNA is TGTGCCAGTAGTAACCCGTCCTCACCAGTTTATGGCTACACCTTC. Protein sequence: CASSNPSSPVYGYTF.

J is TRBJ2-1 and V is TRBV27, with 9 positions matching TRBD1. After removal of 7 bases from V and 9 bases from J, the junction contained 10 bases not matched to a gene. The germline V gene has CDR1 MNHEY and CDR2 SMNVEV (reference sequence). The CDR3 has 14 residues. The CDR3 loop reads CASMGTGRVSEQFF. DNA for the CDR3: TGTGCCAGCATGGGGACAGGGAGGGTTAGTGAGCAGTTCTTC.

The chain has TRBV18 and TRBJ2-5, with D perhaps TRBD2 (5 bases). Trimming stripped 3 bases from V and 11 bases from J, with 10 bases between. The CDR3 consists of 11 residues. Germline CDR1 and CDR2: KGHSH and LQKENI. CDR3 sequence reads: CASSPRTWQYF. CDR3 coding DNA: TGTGCCAGCTCACCTCGGACTTGGCAGTACTTC. The whole variable domain, filled in from reference TRBV18 and TRBJ2-5, reads NAGVMQNPRHLVRRRGQEARLRCSPMKGHSHVYWYRQLPEEGLKFMVYLQKENIIDESGMPKERFSAEFPKEGPSILRIQQVVRGDSAAYFCASSPRTWQYFGPGTRLLVL.

The V gene is TRBV27, the J gene TRBJ1-5; 9 nucleotides line up with TRBD1. This CDR3 spans 15 amino acids. J gave up 7 bases and V 0 bases, and 4 bases lay outside the gene matches. The germline CDR1 and CDR2 sequences are MNHEY and SMNVEV (reference sequence). The CDR3 bases are TGTGCCAGCAGTTTATCCTGGACAGGGGTACAGCCCCAGCATTTT. This codes for CASSLSWTGVQPQHF.

V and J are TRBV29-1 and TRBJ2-3; 10 bases map to TRBD1. CDR1 and CDR2 from the germline V gene are SQVTM and ANQGSEA. The CDR3 is 15 residues long. The junction had 5 bases not matched to a gene; V was cut back by 3 bases and J by 2 bases. CDR3 in DNA: TGCAGCGTTGAGGGGGACAGGGGAACCACAGATACGCAGTATTTT. Amino acid sequence: CSVEGDRGTTDTQYF.

This sequence joins TRBV10-3 and TRBJ2-2; the D gene is possibly TRBD1 (6 bases). The CDR3 sequence is 14 residues long. V lost 3 bases and J lost 6, with 11 bases in between. CDR1 and CDR2 from the germline V gene are ENHRY and SYGVKD. As DNA, the CDR3 is TGTGCCATCAGTGACAGGGGTTGGTCCGGGGAGCTGTTTTTT. It specifies CAISDRGWSGELFF.

The rearrangement joins TRBV9 to TRBJ2-2; D perhaps matches TRBD2 (6 bases). CDR1 is SGDLS and CDR2 is YYNGEE in the germline V gene. The germline V and J ends were trimmed by 0 bases and 3 bases, with 21 bases remaining between them. This CDR3 comprises 19 residues. CDR3 DNA sequence: TGTGCCAGCAGCGTAGATCTCTGGGGAGGACTAACGGACACCGGGGAGCTGTTTTTT. Its protein is CASSVDLWGGLTDTGELFF.

The chain carries TRBV12-3 or TRBV12-4 and TRBJ1-2, with 9 positions matching TRBD1. J was trimmed by 8 bases and V by 4 bases; bases with no gene match: 2. CDR3 length equals 12 residues. The CDR3 bases are TGTGCCAGCAGTTCGGGACAGGGCGGCTACACCTTC. This sequence encodes CASSSGQGGYTF.

This chain uses TRBV6-5 with TRBJ1-4, with unresolved D. The CDR3 spans 13 residues. V was trimmed by 8 bases and J by 5 bases, leaving 12 bases between them. Per the germline V gene, CDR1 is MNHEY and CDR2 is SVGAGI. The CDR3 sequence is CASARTVNEKLFF. The CDR3 nucleotides are TGTGCCAGCGCCCGTACAGTAAATGAAAAACTGTTTTTT.

J is TRBJ2-1 and V is TRBV19, with 9 nucleotides matching TRBD2. This CDR3 is built from 13 residues. V was pared by 6 bases and J by 5 bases, with 2 bases of the junction left unmatched. CDR1 and CDR2 (germline): LNHDA, SQIVND (reference sequence). The CDR3 is CASRLAGHNEQFF. The CDR3 DNA reads TGTGCCAGTAGACTAGCGGGTCACAATGAGCAGTTCTTC.

The gene calls are TRBV24-1 and TRBJ2-2; TRBD2 matches at 12 bases. This CDR3 contains 19 residues. Trimming at V came to 4 bases and at J to 6 bases, leaving 14 bases not matched to a gene. In germline, CDR1 is KGHDR, CDR2 SFDVKD. The CDR3 DNA sequence: TGTGCCACCAGTGACTCCAGACCCCTAGCGGGAGGGTTTGCCGGGGAGCTGTTTTTT. Its protein product is CATSDSRPLAGGFAGELFF.

The rearrangement uses TRBV2 and TRBJ2-3, with TRBD1 identical over 7 bases. This CDR3 is 17 amino acids long. V lost 6 bases to trimming and J lost 3 bases; unmatched junction nucleotides: 15. Germline CDR1 is SNHLY and CDR2 is FYNNEI. As DNA, the CDR3 is TGTGCCAGCAGAGCAACCCTCAGGGGGTCTTTAACAGATACGCAGTATTTT. As protein: CASRATLRGSLTDTQYF.

V and J are TRBV6-6 and TRBJ1-1; D is undetermined. CDR3 length equals 13 residues. Germline values: CDR1 MNHNY, CDR2 SVGAGI (reference sequence). The V and J ends lost 6 bases and 0 bases respectively, with 8 bases between them. The DNA for the CDR3 is TGTGCCAGCAGGAGGGAGATGAACACTGAAGCTTTCTTT. It translates to CASRREMNTEAFF.

V is TRBV5-1 and J is TRBJ2-7; possibly TRBD1 for D (7 bases). Per germline, CDR1 SGHRS and CDR2 YFSETQ. This CDR3 spans 17 amino acids. Trimming pared 0 bases from V and 3 bases from J, leaving 19 bases between. The CDR3 nucleotides read TGCGCCAGCAGCTTGGCCGGAGGGCCAGGGGGGCTCTACGAGCAGTACTTC. Translated, it gives CASSLAGGPGGLYEQYF.

V usage is TRBV29-1 and J usage is TRBJ1-2; TRBD1 is a possible D gene (6 bases). Germline assignment: CDR1 SQVTM and CDR2 ANQGSEA. Between the trimmed V and J ends, which lost 6 bases and 6 bases, there was a span of 11 bases. This CDR3 is built from 11 residues. The CDR3 DNA is TGCAGCGTCTCCGGGACAAATGGCTACACCTTC. This codes for CSVSGTNGYTF. Based on the CDR3 plus reference TRBV29-1 and TRBJ1-2, the full variable domain is SAVISQKPSRDICQRGTSLTIQCQVDSQVTMMFWYRQQPGQSLTLIATANQGSEATYESGFVIDKFPISRPNLTFSTLTVSNMSPEDSSIYLCSVSGTNGYTFGSGTRLTVV.

V is TRBV19 and J is TRBJ1-5; the match to TRBD1 covers 7 bases. V lost 6 bases, J lost 3 bases, and 5 bases stayed unmatched. Germline V gene data show CDR1 as LNHDA and CDR2 as SQIVND (reference sequence). The CDR3 totals 14 residues. Here the CDR3 DNA reads TGTGCCAGTAGCCGGGACAGATACAATCAGCCCCAGCATTTT. This codes for CASSRDRYNQPQHF.

The chain recombines TRBV10-1 with TRBJ2-1; 12 bases line up with TRBD2. Germline CDR1 reads WNHNN; CDR2 reads SYGVQD (reference sequence). Trimming at V came to 0 bases and at J to 3 bases, leaving 3 bases not matched to a gene. This CDR3 has 17 amino acids. For the CDR3, the DNA is TGCGCCAGCAGTGAGTCGACTAGCGGGAGTATCTACAATGAGCAGTTCTTC. Encoded protein: CASSESTSGSIYNEQFF.

The rearrangement joins TRBV18 to TRBJ1-6; D is possibly TRBD1 (6 bases). Trimming stripped 2 bases from V and 10 bases from J, with 18 bases between. The CDR3 loop spans 16 amino acids. Germline V gives CDR1 KGHSH, CDR2 LQKENI. The CDR3 region has the DNA TGTGCCAGCTCACCAGTAGGCCCGGGACAACGGTCACCCCTCCACTTT. Its protein product is CASSPVGPGQRSPLHF.

The rearrangement joins TRBV5-4 to TRBJ1-2; D is unresolved. Germline CDR1 and CDR2: SGHNT and YYREEE (reference sequence). This CDR3 comprises 13 residues. Between the trimmed V and J ends, which lost 0 bases and 8 bases, there was a span of 11 bases. The CDR3 nucleotides read TGTGCCAGCAGCTTGGATGTTGCGCTCGGCTACACCTTC. It yields the protein CASSLDVALGYTF.

The chain links TRBV28 to TRBJ2-7, with TRBD2 matching over 7 bases. The CDR3 covers 12 residues. Germline loops: CDR1 MDHEN, CDR2 SYDVKM. J gave up 7 bases and V 6 bases, and 6 bases lay outside the gene matches. The CDR3 DNA sequence: TGTGCCAGCAGCCTGGGGGGACTAGAGCAGTACTTC. Its protein is CASSLGGLEQYF.

The rearrangement joins TRBV6-5 to TRBJ1-1; unclear D gene. Germline CDR1 and CDR2: MNHEY and SVGAGI. This CDR3 spans 13 amino acids. V gave up 5 bases and J gave up 4 bases, with 11 bases separating them. The CDR3 nucleotides are TGTGCCAGCAGTAGGCTGTCGGGCACTGAAGCTTTCTTT. Its protein product is CASSRLSGTEAFF.

The CDR3 nucleotides read TGTGCCAGCAGCGACAGGGGTTTAGGGCGTGAAAAACTGTTTTTT. Its protein product is CASSDRGLGREKLFF. The chain uses TRBV13 and TRBJ1-4; TRBD1 aligns across 8 bases. Germline trimming cut 5 bases from V and 7 bases from J; bases unmatched to any gene: 9. Looked up from germline, CDR1 is PRHDT and CDR2 is FYEKMQ (reference sequence). This CDR3 comprises 15 residues. Based on the CDR3 plus reference TRBV13 and TRBJ1-4, the full variable domain is AAGVIQSPRHLIKEKRETATLKCYPIPRHDTVYWYQQGPGQDPQFLISFYEKMQSDKGSIPDRFSAQQFSDYHSELNMSSLELGDSALYFCASSDRGLGREKLFFGSGTQLSVL.

This sequence joins TRBV6-5 and TRBJ2-2; the D gene is possibly TRBD1 (6 bases). Deletions cut 8 bases from V and 1 base from J, with 11 bases between. Germline CDR1 reads MNHEY; CDR2 reads SVGAGI. This CDR3 is built from 14 residues. In nucleotides, the CDR3 is TGTGCCAGCTTCGGACAGTTGAACACCGGGGAGCTGTTTTTT. This encodes CASFGQLNTGELFF.

V is TRBV7-8 and J is TRBJ2-7; perhaps TRBD1 as D (5 bases). The CDR3 loop spans 14 amino acids. The germline CDR1 and CDR2 sequences are SGHVS and FQNEAQ. V lost 5 bases and J 5 bases, leaving 16 bases between the germline ends. The CDR3 region has the DNA TGTGCCAGCAGCCAGTACAGGACCAAGGACGAGCAGTACTTC. Its protein product is CASSQYRTKDEQYF.

The chain joins TRBV5-6 to TRBJ2-3; D possibly corresponds to TRBD1 (5 bases). V was pared by 0 bases and J by 0 bases, with 11 bases between. The germline V gene encodes CDR1 SGHDT and CDR2 YYEEEE. CDR3 length equals 16 residues. This CDR3 is CASSLAMGRSTDTQYF. The CDR3 DNA is TGTGCCAGCAGCTTGGCCATGGGGCGTAGCACAGATACGCAGTATTTT. The whole variable domain, filled in from reference TRBV5-6 and TRBJ2-3, reads DAGVTQSPTHLIKTRGQQVTLRCSPKSGHDTVSWYQQALGQGPQFIFQYYEEEERQRGNFPDRFSGHQFPNYSSELNVNALLLGDSALYLCASSLAMGRSTDTQYFGPGTRLTVL.